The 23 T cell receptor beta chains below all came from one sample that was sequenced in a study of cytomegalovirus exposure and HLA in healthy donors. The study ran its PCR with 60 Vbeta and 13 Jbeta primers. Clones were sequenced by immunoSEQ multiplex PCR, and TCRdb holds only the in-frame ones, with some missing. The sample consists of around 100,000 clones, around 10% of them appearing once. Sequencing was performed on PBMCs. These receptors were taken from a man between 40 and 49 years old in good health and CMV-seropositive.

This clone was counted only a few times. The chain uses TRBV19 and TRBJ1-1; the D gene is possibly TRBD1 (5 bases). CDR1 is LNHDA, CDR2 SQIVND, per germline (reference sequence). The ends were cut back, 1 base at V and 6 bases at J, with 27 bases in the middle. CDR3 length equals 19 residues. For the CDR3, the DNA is TGTGCCAGTAGTATAGTATTTTTTGCAGGGAGGCGCGATAAGGCTGAAGCTTTCTTT. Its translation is CASSIVFFAGRRDKAEAFF.

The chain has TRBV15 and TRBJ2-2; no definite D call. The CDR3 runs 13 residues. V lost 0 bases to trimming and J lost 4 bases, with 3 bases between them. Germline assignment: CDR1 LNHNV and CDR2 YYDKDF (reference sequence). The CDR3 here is CATSRDGTGELFF. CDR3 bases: TGTGCCACCAGCAGAGACGGCACCGGGGAGCTGTTTTTT.

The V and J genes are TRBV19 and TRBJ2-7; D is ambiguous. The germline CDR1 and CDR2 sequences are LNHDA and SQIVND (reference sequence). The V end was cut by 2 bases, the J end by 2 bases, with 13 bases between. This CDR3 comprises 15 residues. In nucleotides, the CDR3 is TGTGCCAGTAGTATAACGCCAACGGGTACCTACGAGCAGTACTTC. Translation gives CASSITPTGTYEQYF.

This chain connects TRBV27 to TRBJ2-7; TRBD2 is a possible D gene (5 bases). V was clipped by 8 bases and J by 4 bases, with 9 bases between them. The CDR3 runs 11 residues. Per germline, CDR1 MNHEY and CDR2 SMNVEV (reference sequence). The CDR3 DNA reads TGTGCCAGCGGGAGTAGTTACGAGCAGTACTTC. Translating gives CASGSSYEQYF.

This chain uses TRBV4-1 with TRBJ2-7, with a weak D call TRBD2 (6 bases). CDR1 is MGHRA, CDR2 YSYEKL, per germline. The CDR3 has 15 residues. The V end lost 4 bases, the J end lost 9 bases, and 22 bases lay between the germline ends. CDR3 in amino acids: CASSLQGAGQRAQYF. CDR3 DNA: TGCGCCAGCAGCCTGCAGGGTGCGGGGCAAAGGGCGCAGTACTTC.

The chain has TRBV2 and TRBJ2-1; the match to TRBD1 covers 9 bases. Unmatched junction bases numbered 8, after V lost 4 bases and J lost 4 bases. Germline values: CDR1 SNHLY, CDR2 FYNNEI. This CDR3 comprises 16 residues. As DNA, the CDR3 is TGTGCCAGCAGTGGGGCCCGGGACAGGGCTTACAATGAGCAGTTCTTC. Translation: CASSGARDRAYNEQFF.

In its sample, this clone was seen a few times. For the CDR3, the DNA is TGCGCCAGCAGCTTGGCTGCGGCTAGCGGGAGCTATGAGCAGTTCTTC. It yields the protein CASSLAAASGSYEQFF. The chain recombines TRBV5-1 with TRBJ2-1, with 10 bases lining up with TRBD2. The CDR3 has 16 residues. Germline V lookup: CDR1 SGHRS, CDR2 YFSETQ. With 0 bases clipped from V and 8 bases from J, the junction kept 8 bases outside the gene matches. The full variable domain, with the rest looked up from reference TRBV5-1 and TRBJ2-1, is KAGVTQTPRYLIKTRGQQVTLSCSPISGHRSVSWYQQTPGQGLQFLFEYFSETQRNKGNFPGRFSGRQFSNSRSEMNVSTLELGDSALYLCASSLAAASGSYEQFFGPGTRLTVL.

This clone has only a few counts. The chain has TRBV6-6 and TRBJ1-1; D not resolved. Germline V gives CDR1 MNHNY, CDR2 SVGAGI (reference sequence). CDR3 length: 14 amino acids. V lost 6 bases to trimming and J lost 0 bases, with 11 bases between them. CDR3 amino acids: CASSLAQMNTEAFF. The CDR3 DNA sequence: TGTGCCAGCAGCCTGGCACAGATGAACACTGAAGCTTTCTTT.

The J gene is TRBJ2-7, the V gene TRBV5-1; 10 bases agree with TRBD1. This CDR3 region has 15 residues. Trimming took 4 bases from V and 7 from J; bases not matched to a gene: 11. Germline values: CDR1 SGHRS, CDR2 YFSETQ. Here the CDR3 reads CASSPNPGQGEEQYF. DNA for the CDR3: TGCGCCAGCAGCCCCAACCCAGGACAGGGGGAAGAGCAGTACTTC. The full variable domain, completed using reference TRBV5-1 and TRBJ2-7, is KAGVTQTPRYLIKTRGQQVTLSCSPISGHRSVSWYQQTPGQGLQFLFEYFSETQRNKGNFPGRFSGRQFSNSRSEMNVSTLELGDSALYLCASSPNPGQGEEQYFGPGTRLTVT.

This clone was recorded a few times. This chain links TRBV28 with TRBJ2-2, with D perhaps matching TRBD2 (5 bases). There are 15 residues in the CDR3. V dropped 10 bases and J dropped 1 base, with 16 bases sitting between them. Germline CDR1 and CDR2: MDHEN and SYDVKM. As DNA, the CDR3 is TGTGCCACCTCCCCCCGGGATTGGAACACCGGGGAGCTGTTTTTT. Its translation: CATSPRDWNTGELFF.

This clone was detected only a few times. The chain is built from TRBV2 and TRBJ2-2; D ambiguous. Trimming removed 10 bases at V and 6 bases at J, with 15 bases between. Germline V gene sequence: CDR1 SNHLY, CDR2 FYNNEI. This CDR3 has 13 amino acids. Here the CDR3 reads CATRVSRAGELFF. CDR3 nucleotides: TGTGCCACCCGCGTCTCGCGAGCCGGGGAGCTGTTTTTT. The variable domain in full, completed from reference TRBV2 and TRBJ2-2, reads EPEVTQTPSHQVTQMGQEVILRCVPISNHLYFYWYRQILGQKVEFLVSFYNNEISEKSEIFDDQFSVERPDGSNFTLKIRSTKLEDSAMYFCATRVSRAGELFFGEGSRLTVL.

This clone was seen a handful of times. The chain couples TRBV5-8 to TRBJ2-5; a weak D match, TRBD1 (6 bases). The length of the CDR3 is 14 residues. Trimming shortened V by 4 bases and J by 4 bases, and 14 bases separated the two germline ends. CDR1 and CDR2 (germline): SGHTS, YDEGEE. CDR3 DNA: TGTGCCAGCAGCCCAAAGGGACAATCAGAGACCCAGTACTTC. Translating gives CASSPKGQSETQYF.

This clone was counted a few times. This CDR3 reads CASSLTEDTEAFF. The CDR3 nucleotides are TGTGCCAGCAGCTTAACCGAGGACACTGAAGCTTTCTTT. The chain has TRBV7-3 and TRBJ1-1; unclear D gene. Germline V gene data show CDR1 as SGHTA and CDR2 as FQGTGA. V was pared by 0 bases and J by 3 bases, with 5 bases between. This CDR3 has 13 residues.

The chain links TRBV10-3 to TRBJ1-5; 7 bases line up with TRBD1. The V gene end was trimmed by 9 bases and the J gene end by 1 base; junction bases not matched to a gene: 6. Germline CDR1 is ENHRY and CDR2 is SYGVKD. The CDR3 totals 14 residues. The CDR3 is CAIWTGQSNQPQHF. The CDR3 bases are TGTGCCATTTGGACGGGACAGAGCAATCAGCCCCAGCATTTT.

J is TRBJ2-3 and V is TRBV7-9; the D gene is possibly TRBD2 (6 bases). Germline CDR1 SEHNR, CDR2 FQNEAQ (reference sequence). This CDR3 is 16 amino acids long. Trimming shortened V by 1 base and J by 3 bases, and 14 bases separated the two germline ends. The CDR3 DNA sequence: TGTGCCAGCAGCTTAGTTGCGGGATTGAGTACAGATACGCAGTATTTT. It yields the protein CASSLVAGLSTDTQYF. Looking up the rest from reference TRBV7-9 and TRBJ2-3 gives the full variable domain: DTGVSQNPRHKITKRGQNVTFRCDPISEHNRLYWYRQTLGQGPEFLTYFQNEAQLEKSRLLSDRFSAERPKGSFSTLEIQRTEQGDSAMYLCASSLVAGLSTDTQYFGPGTRLTVL.

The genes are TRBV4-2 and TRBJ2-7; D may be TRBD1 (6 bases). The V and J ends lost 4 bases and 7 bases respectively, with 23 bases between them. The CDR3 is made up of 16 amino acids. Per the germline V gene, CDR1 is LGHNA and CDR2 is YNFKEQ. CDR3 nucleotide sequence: TGTGCCAGCAGCCGCCCCAGACCAGGGGTCCCCTCGGAGCAGTACTTC. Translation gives CASSRPRPGVPSEQYF.

CDR3 amino acids: CASSYRGETQYF. The CDR3 DNA sequence: TGTGCCAGCAGCTACAGGGGGGAGACCCAGTACTTC. The chain combines TRBV7-9 with TRBJ2-5; 8 bases align to TRBD1. Trimming at V came to 4 bases and at J to 5 bases, leaving 0 bases not matched to a gene. The CDR3 totals 12 residues. The germline V gene has CDR1 SEHNR and CDR2 FQNEAQ (reference sequence).

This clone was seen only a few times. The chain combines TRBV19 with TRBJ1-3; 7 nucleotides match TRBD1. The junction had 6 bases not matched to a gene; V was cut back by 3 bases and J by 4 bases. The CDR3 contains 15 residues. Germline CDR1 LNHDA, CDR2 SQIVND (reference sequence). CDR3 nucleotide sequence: TGTGCCAGTAGTATCCTGACAGGGAACGGAAACACCATATATTTT. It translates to CASSILTGNGNTIYF.

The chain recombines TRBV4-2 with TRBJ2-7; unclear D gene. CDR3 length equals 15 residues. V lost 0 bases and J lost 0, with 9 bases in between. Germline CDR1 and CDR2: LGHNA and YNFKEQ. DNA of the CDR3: TGTGCCAGCAGCCAAGACCGGCGGTCCTCCTACGAGCAGTACTTC. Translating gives CASSQDRRSSYEQYF.

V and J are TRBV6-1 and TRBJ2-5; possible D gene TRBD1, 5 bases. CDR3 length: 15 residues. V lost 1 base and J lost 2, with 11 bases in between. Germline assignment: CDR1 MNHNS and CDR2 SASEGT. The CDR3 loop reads CASSEDQGLQETQYF. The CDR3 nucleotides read TGTGCCAGCAGTGAAGACCAGGGTTTACAAGAGACCCAGTACTTC.

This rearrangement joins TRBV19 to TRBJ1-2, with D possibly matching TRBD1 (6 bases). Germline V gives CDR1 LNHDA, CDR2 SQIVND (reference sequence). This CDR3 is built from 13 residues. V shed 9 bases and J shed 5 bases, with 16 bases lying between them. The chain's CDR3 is CASSGALGYGYTF. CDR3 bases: TGTGCCAGCTCAGGGGCCCTAGGGTATGGCTACACCTTC.

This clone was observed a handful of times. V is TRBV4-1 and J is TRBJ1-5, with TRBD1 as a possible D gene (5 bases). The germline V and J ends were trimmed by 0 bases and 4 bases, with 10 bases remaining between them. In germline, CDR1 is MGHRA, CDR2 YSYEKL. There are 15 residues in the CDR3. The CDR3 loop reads CASSQDGQGNQPQHF. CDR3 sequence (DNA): TGCGCCAGCAGCCAAGACGGCCAGGGTAATCAGCCCCAGCATTTT.

The CDR3 DNA reads TGTGCCAGCAGCCAAGAGCGGGCGTACGACTACAATGAGCAGTTCTTC. This sequence encodes CASSQERAYDYNEQFF. The gene calls are TRBV14 and TRBJ2-1, with D maybe TRBD2 (5 bases). The CDR3 runs 16 residues. Trimming shortened V by 0 bases and J by 3 bases, and 12 bases separated the two germline ends. The V gene's germline CDR1 is SGHDN and CDR2 FVKESK.